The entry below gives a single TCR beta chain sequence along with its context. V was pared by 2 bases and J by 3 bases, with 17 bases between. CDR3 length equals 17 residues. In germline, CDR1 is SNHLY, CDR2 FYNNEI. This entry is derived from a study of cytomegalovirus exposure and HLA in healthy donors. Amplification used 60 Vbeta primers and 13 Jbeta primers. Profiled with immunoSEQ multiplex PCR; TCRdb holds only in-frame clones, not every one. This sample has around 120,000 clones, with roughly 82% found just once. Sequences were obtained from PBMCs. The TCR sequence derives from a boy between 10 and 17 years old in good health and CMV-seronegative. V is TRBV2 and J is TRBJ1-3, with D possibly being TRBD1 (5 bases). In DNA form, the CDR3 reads TGTGCCAGCAGTGAAAGTGGGGGACTTCTCCTTGGAAACACCATATATTTT. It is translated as CASSESGGLLLGNTIYF.